These 8 T cell receptor beta chains were sequenced from one sample in a study of blood T cell repertoires in COVID-19. Profiling relied on immunoSEQ multiplex PCR, and the TCRdb table lists in-frame clones only, not all of them. This sample yields 55,000 to 90,000 clones, of which 88% are seen a single time; about 1.3% belongs to the top ten. The sequencing input was peripheral blood. The receptors shown here come from a human donor in a cohort sampled during active COVID-19.

The gene calls are TRBV4-1 and TRBJ2-3; the match to TRBD2 covers 8 bases. CDR3 length equals 18 residues. Germline lookup yields CDR1 MGHRA and CDR2 YSYEKL. V lost 1 base and J lost 4; bases outside the gene matches: 13. The DNA of the CDR3 is TGCGCCAGCAGCCAAGTAGTAATGGGAAGCGGGGGTTCAGATACGCAGTATTTT. It is translated as CASSQVVMGSGGSDTQYF.

This clone has only one observation. This chain links TRBV11-3 with TRBJ2-7; TRBD2 agrees at 9 bases. The CDR3 is 14 residues long. Germline-derived CDR1 and CDR2 are SGHNT and YENEEA. V gave up 3 bases and J gave up 5 bases; unmatched junction bases: 5. Here the CDR3 DNA reads TGTGCCAGCAGCTTCGCGGGAGGGAACGACGAGCAGTACTTC. Translation gives CASSFAGGNDEQYF.

CDR3 DNA sequence: TGCACCTGCGGAGGGCAGGGAGCAGATACGCAGTATTTT. Translation gives CTCGGQGADTQYF. This chain uses TRBV29-1 with TRBJ2-3, with D perhaps matching TRBD2 (6 bases). The CDR3 is 13 amino acids. The germline V gene has CDR1 SQVTM and CDR2 ANQGSEA.

The rearrangement links TRBV3-1 (or the pseudogene TRBV3-2) to TRBJ2-1; 7 nucleotides align to TRBD2. CDR1 is LGHDT and CDR2 is YNNKEL in the germline V gene (reference sequence). The CDR3 is 16 amino acids. After removal of 6 bases from V and 3 bases from J, the junction contained 11 bases not matched to a gene. CDR3: CASSPRGSHIYNEQFF. CDR3 sequence (DNA): TGTGCCAGCAGTCCCCGCGGGAGCCACATCTACAATGAGCAGTTCTTC.

The genes are TRBV5-1 and TRBJ2-3; TRBD1 aligns across 7 bases. V dropped 4 bases and J dropped 0; count of bases not matched to a gene: 5. CDR3 length: 15 amino acids. The germline V gene encodes CDR1 SGHRS and CDR2 YFSETQ. The CDR3 reads CASSGQVSSTDTQYF. DNA for the CDR3: TGCGCCAGCAGCGGACAGGTGTCTAGCACAGATACGCAGTATTTT.

V gene TRBV5-1 combines with J gene TRBJ2-1, with D maybe TRBD1 (8 bases). This CDR3 has 16 amino acids. Trimming removed 3 bases from V and 6 bases from J, with 19 bases in between. Germline V gives CDR1 SGHRS, CDR2 YFSETQ. The CDR3 DNA reads as TGCGCCAGCAGCTCCAGTGGACAGGGAGGGTCCAATGAGCAGTTCTTC. Protein product: CASSSSGQGGSNEQFF.

This sequence joins TRBV19 and TRBJ1-6; 9 bases fit TRBD1. Germline V gene sequence: CDR1 LNHDA, CDR2 SQIVND (reference sequence). CDR3 length equals 14 residues. The ends lost 3 bases at V and 9 bases at J; junction bases unmatched: 3. The CDR3 bases are TGTGCCAGTAGTATCGGGACAGGGCGTTCACCCCTCCACTTT. Translated: CASSIGTGRSPLHF.

CDR3 nucleotide sequence: TGTGCCAGCAGACTAGACGATAACTATGGCTACACCTTC. It specifies CASRLDDNYGYTF. The chain joins TRBV6-5 to TRBJ1-2; D unclear. Trimming stripped 6 bases from V and 1 base from J, with 9 bases between. The length of the CDR3 is 13 residues. Looked up from germline, CDR1 is MNHEY and CDR2 is SVGAGI.